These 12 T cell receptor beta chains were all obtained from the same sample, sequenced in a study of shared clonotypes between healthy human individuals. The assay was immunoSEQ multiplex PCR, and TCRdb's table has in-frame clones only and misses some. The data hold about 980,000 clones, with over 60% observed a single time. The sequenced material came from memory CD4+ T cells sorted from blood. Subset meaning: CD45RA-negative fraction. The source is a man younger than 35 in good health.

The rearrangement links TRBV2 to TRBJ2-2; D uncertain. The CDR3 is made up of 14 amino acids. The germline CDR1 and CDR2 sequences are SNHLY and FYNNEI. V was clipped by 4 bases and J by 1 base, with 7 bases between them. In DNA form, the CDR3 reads TGTGCCAGCAGTGTCTATCTGAACACCGGGGAGCTGTTTTTT. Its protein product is CASSVYLNTGELFF.

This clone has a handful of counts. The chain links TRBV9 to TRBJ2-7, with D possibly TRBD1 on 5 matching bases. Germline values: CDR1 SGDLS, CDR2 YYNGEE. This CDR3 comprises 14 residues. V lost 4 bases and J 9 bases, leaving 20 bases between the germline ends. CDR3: CASSSPTEVGRQYF. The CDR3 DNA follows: TGTGCCAGCAGCTCTCCCACAGAGGTGGGGCGGCAGTACTTC.

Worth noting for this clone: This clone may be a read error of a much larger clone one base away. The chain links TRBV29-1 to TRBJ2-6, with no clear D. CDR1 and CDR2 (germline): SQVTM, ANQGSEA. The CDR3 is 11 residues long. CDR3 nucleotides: TGCAGCGTTGAAGCGTCCAACGTCCTGGCTTTC. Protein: CSVEASNVLAF.

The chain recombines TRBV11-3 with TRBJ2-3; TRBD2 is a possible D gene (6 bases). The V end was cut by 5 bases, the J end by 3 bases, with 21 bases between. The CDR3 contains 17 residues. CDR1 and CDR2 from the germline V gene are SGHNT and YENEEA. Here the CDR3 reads CASSETRLEGDTDTQYF. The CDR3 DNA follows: TGTGCCAGCAGCGAAACCCGACTAGAGGGAGATACAGATACGCAGTATTTT.

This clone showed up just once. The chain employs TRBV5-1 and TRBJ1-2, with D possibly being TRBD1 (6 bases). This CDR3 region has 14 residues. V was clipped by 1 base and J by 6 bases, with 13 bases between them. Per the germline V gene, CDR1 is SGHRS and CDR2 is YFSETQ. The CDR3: CASSLTQGKDGYTF. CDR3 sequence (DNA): TGCGCCAGCAGCTTGACACAGGGAAAGGATGGCTACACCTTC.

CDR3 bases: TGTGCCAGAAGCGGTTCTGGGCAGAGCTCCTACGAGCAGTACTTC. Protein sequence: CARSGSGQSSYEQYF. The J gene is TRBJ2-7, the V gene TRBV5-3; D not certain. TRBV5-3 is given ORF status, its function remaining uncertain. Trimming left V 4 bases short and J 0 bases short, with 14 bases between. CDR3 length equals 15 residues.

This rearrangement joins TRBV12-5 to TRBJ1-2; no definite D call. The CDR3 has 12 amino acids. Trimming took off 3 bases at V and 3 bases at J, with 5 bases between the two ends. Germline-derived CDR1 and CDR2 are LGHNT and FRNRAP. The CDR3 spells CASGFPDYGYTF. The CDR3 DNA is TGTGCTAGTGGTTTCCCGGACTATGGCTACACCTTC.

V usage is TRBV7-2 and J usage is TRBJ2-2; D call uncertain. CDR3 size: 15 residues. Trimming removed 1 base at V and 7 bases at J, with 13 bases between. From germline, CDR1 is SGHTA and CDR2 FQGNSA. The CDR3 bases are TGTGCCAGCAGCTTAGATCCGGCTGGTGGCGGGGAGCTGTTTTTT. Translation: CASSLDPAGGGELFF.

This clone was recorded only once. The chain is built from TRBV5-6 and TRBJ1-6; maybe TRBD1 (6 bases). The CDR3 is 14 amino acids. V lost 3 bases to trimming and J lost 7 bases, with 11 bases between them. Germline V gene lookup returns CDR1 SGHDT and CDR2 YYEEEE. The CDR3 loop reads CASSSGAKNSPLHF. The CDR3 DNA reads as TGTGCCAGCAGCTCGGGGGCTAAGAATTCACCCCTCCACTTT.

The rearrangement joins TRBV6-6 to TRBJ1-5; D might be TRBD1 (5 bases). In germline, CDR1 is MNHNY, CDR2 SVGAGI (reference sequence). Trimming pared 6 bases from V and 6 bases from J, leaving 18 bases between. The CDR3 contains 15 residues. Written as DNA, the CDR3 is TGTGCCAGCAGATCCCAGGGAGGGTCAAGTCAGCCCCAGCATTTT. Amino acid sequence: CASRSQGGSSQPQHF.

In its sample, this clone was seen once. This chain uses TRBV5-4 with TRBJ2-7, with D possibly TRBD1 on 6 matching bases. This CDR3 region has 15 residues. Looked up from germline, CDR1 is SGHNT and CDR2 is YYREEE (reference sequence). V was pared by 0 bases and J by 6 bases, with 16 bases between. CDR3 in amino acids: CASSLAGHQGGEQYF. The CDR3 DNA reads TGTGCCAGCAGCTTGGCGGGACACCAAGGGGGCGAGCAGTACTTC.

DNA of the CDR3: TGTGCCAGCAGTATCGGGGCAGTTAACACCATATATTTT. This gives the protein CASSIGAVNTIYF. This chain uses TRBV11-2 with TRBJ1-3; a possible D gene is TRBD1 (5 bases). This CDR3 has 13 amino acids. From germline, CDR1 is SGHAT and CDR2 FQNNGV. Trimming took off 6 bases at V and 7 bases at J, with 13 bases between the two ends.